The 27 T cell receptor beta chains in this list originate from one sample, sequenced in a study of shared clonotypes between healthy human individuals. Libraries were prepared by immunoSEQ multiplex PCR; TCRdb keeps only in-frame clonotypes and omits some of them. The table lists about 1,900,000 clones, less than 95% of them singletons. CD45RO-negative, CCR7-selected cells formed the naive CD8 fraction, which excluded terminally differentiated effector memory CD45RA+ cells. The source material was naive CD8+ T cells sorted from blood. The receptors originated from a man aged 18 to 29 in good health.

The V call is TRBV27, the J call TRBJ1-1; D might be TRBD1 (6 bases). This CDR3 region has 14 residues. Trimming cost V 6 bases and J 0 bases, with 11 bases left between them. Germline V lookup: CDR1 MNHEY, CDR2 SMNVEV (reference sequence). The CDR3 DNA is TGTGCCAGCAGGAGGGACAACTTGAACACTGAAGCTTTCTTT. Its protein is CASRRDNLNTEAFF.

This chain connects TRBV6-5 to TRBJ2-1; 7 bases align to TRBD2. Germline CDR1 is MNHEY and CDR2 is SVGAGI. This CDR3 spans 15 amino acids. V shed 6 bases, J shed 0 bases, and the junction held 5 bases outside the gene matches. DNA for the CDR3: TGTGCCAGCAGCCCGGGGGGTAGCTCCTACAATGAGCAGTTCTTC. This gives the protein CASSPGGSSYNEQFF.

CDR3 protein: CASSLTREAFF. Here the CDR3 DNA reads TGTGCCAGCAGCTTAACCCGGGAAGCTTTCTTT. The V gene is TRBV11-2, the J gene TRBJ1-1, with D unclear. The V end lost 2 bases, the J end lost 8 bases, and 6 bases lay between the germline ends. The germline V gene has CDR1 SGHAT and CDR2 FQNNGV. This CDR3 comprises 11 residues.

CDR3 region: CASSTGQGAPGELFF. As DNA, the CDR3 is TGTGCCAGCAGCACAGGACAGGGGGCGCCCGGGGAGCTGTTTTTT. The chain couples TRBV5-8 to TRBJ2-2; 11 nucleotides align to TRBD1. This CDR3 contains 15 residues. Germline CDR1 and CDR2: SGHTS and YDEGEE. Losses at the gene ends were 4 bases for V and 6 bases for J; bases not matched to a gene: 5.

The chain uses TRBV7-9 and TRBJ2-7; 7 nucleotides match TRBD2. Germline assignment: CDR1 SEHNR and CDR2 FQNEAQ (reference sequence). Trimming removed 2 bases from V and 6 bases from J; junction bases left unmatched: 4. This CDR3 is built from 13 residues. CDR3: CASSLPGTTEQYF. Here the CDR3 DNA reads TGTGCCAGCAGCTTACCCGGGACTACCGAGCAGTACTTC.

CDR3 nucleotides: TGTGCTAGTGGTTCAGGGGGGAGTTTTAGAAACACCATATATTTT. Its protein is CASGSGGSFRNTIYF. V gene TRBV12-5 combines with J gene TRBJ1-3; 7 bases align to TRBD1. The germline V gene encodes CDR1 LGHNT and CDR2 FRNRAP. The V segment lost 4 bases and the J segment 5 bases; nucleotides outside the gene matches: 8. The CDR3 totals 15 residues.

The sample holds one count of this clone. The V call is TRBV28, the J call TRBJ1-5, with D perhaps TRBD1 (5 bases). Trimming took off 5 bases at V and 7 bases at J, with 15 bases between the two ends. This CDR3 contains 14 residues. Germline V gene data show CDR1 as MDHEN and CDR2 as SYDVKM. Written as DNA, the CDR3 is TGTGCCAGCAGTGACGGGACGGTGGGACAGCCCCAGCATTTT. The encoded protein is CASSDGTVGQPQHF.

The chain employs TRBV7-9 and TRBJ2-7; D is possibly TRBD1 (5 bases). The CDR3 consists of 12 residues. Per germline, CDR1 SEHNR and CDR2 FQNEAQ (reference sequence). Deletions cut 5 bases from V and 2 bases from J, with 7 bases between. CDR3 protein: CASSRQTYEQYF. The DNA of the CDR3 is TGTGCCAGCAGCCGACAGACCTACGAGCAGTACTTC.

The chain links TRBV2 to TRBJ2-7; the D gene is possibly TRBD2 (6 bases). Trimming pared 6 bases from V and 0 bases from J, leaving 15 bases between. Per germline, CDR1 SNHLY and CDR2 FYNNEI. CDR3 length: 15 residues. In DNA form, the CDR3 reads TGTGCCAGCAGCGCGGGGATCACGAGCTCCTACGAGCAGTACTTC. Its translation: CASSAGITSSYEQYF.

In the case of this clone: Additional DNA sequences in this sample encode the identical CDR3. The CDR3 protein is CASSYSGLAGDTQYF. CDR3 nucleotide sequence: TGTGCCAGCAGTTACTCTGGACTAGCGGGAGATACGCAGTATTTT. V usage is TRBV6-5 and J usage is TRBJ2-3; 11 nucleotides align to TRBD2. The CDR3 runs to 15 residues. The ends lost 0 bases at V and 5 bases at J; junction bases unmatched: 1. Germline lookup yields CDR1 MNHEY and CDR2 SVGAGI.

To note about this clone: The sample holds other DNA sequences that translate to the same CDR3. The V gene is TRBV5-1, the J gene TRBJ1-1; no firm D call. The CDR3 has 13 amino acids. With 0 bases removed from V and 0 bases from J, the gap between germline ends came to 3 bases. Germline values: CDR1 SGHRS, CDR2 YFSETQ. The CDR3 region has the DNA TGCGCCAGCAGCTTGGTCCTGAACACTGAAGCTTTCTTT. Residues: CASSLVLNTEAFF.

The chain combines TRBV4-1 with TRBJ1-2; TRBD1 matches at 7 bases. The CDR3 covers 15 residues. Germline CDR1 and CDR2: MGHRA and YSYEKL. The V and J ends lost 4 bases and 4 bases, in that order; junction bases with no gene match: 9. The DNA for the CDR3 is TGCGCCAGCAGCCCCCGACAGGGTCAGGGCTATGGCTACACCTTC. Its protein product is CASSPRQGQGYGYTF.

This clone appeared once. Other nucleotide sequences in the sample specify the same CDR3. The chain is built from TRBV27 and TRBJ2-7; 7 nucleotides match TRBD2. V was pared by 2 bases and J by 2 bases, with 3 bases of the junction left unmatched. The CDR3 extends over 14 amino acids. The germline V gene has CDR1 MNHEY and CDR2 SMNVEV (reference sequence). The CDR3 region has the DNA TGTGCCAGCAGTTTAGGGGGAGGGACCTACGAGCAGTACTTC. Protein sequence: CASSLGGGTYEQYF.

This rearrangement joins TRBV5-6 to TRBJ1-1, with a possible D match to TRBD1 (5 bases). Germline lookup yields CDR1 SGHDT and CDR2 YYEEEE. The germline V and J ends were trimmed by 0 bases and 13 bases, with 13 bases remaining between them. CDR3 size: 12 residues. This chain's CDR3 is CASSLGPSTGFF. The CDR3 coding sequence is TGTGCCAGCAGCTTGGGACCCTCTACAGGTTTCTTT.

Details on this clone: This sample includes further DNA sequences coding for the same CDR3. The chain has TRBV9 and TRBJ2-7; a weak D match, TRBD1 (6 bases). This CDR3 is built from 15 residues. From germline, CDR1 is SGDLS and CDR2 YYNGEE. The germline V and J ends were trimmed by 0 bases and 4 bases, with 14 bases remaining between them. CDR3 coding DNA: TGTGCCAGCAGCGTAGTAGGGGGACCGGCTTACGAGCAGTACTTC. Amino acids: CASSVVGGPAYEQYF.

This clone was seen a single time. The same CDR3 arises from other DNA sequences in this sample as well. The chain carries TRBV15 and TRBJ2-2; D is uncertain. This CDR3 contains 14 residues. Looked up from germline, CDR1 is LNHNV and CDR2 is YYDKDF (reference sequence). The V gene lost 0 bases and the J gene lost 0 bases, with 2 bases spanning the gap. The CDR3 protein is CATSRDTNTGELFF. The CDR3 DNA reads TGTGCCACCAGCAGAGACACGAACACCGGGGAGCTGTTTTTT. The whole variable domain, filled in from reference TRBV15 and TRBJ2-2, reads DAMVIQNPRYQVTQFGKPVTLSCSQTLNHNVMYWYQQKSSQAPKLLFHYYDKDFNNEADTPDNFQSRRPNTSFCFLDIRSPGLGDTAMYLCATSRDTNTGELFFGEGSRLTVL.

This clone came up once. The CDR3: CASSLETSGSPYNEQFF. The CDR3 DNA reads TGTGCCAGCAGCTTAGAGACTAGCGGGAGCCCCTACAATGAGCAGTTCTTC. The rearrangement links TRBV7-6 to TRBJ2-1; TRBD2 matches 12 bases. After removal of 1 base from V and 2 bases from J, the junction contained 3 bases not matched to a gene. This CDR3 has 17 amino acids. Per germline, CDR1 SGHVS and CDR2 FNYEAQ.

The J gene is TRBJ2-7, the V gene TRBV23-1; D uncertain. TRBV23-1 is assigned to the ORF class and has an uncertain function. The CDR3 is 13 residues long. The chain's CDR3 is CAAIGILTYEQYF. CDR3 DNA sequence: TGCGCAGCTATAGGGATCCTGACCTACGAGCAGTACTTC.

This clone was observed a single time. The chain recombines TRBV5-3 with TRBJ2-7; 7 bases fit TRBD1. TRBV5-3 is designated an ORF whose function remains uncertain. The junction had 8 bases not matched to a gene; V was cut back by 0 bases and J by 2 bases. CDR3 size: 16 residues. CDR3 sequence reads: CARSLGATGAPYEQYF. The CDR3, as DNA: TGTGCCAGAAGCTTGGGAGCCACAGGGGCCCCCTACGAGCAGTACTTC.

About this clone: Compared with germline, one end of the junction differs, possibly owing to a read error. The chain joins TRBV4-1 to TRBJ2-7; no clear D gene. The CDR3 is 16 residues long. Per the germline V gene, CDR1 is MGHRA and CDR2 is YSYEKL. The CDR3 reads CASSQDPSGSSCEQYF. Written as DNA, the CDR3 is TGCGCCAGCAGCCAAGACCCATCTGGAAGCTCCTGCGAGCAGTACTTC.

V is TRBV6-5 and J is TRBJ1-1; possible D gene TRBD1, 5 bases. This CDR3 is 14 amino acids long. Germline CDR1 and CDR2: MNHEY and SVGAGI. V lost 4 bases and J 1 base, leaving 10 bases between the germline ends. The CDR3 protein is CASSSGLRNTEAFF. The CDR3, as DNA: TGTGCCAGCAGTTCGGGACTTAGGAACACTGAAGCTTTCTTT.

V and J are TRBV2 and TRBJ1-5, with a weak D call TRBD1 (5 bases). The CDR3 is 16 amino acids. V lost 2 bases, J lost 7 bases, and 18 bases lay in between. Germline V CDR1 and CDR2: SNHLY, FYNNEI. The chain's CDR3 is CASSESLDTLLQPQHF. CDR3 bases: TGTGCCAGCAGTGAATCCCTGGACACCCTTTTACAGCCCCAGCATTTT.

The chain uses TRBV4-1 and TRBJ2-3, with D perhaps TRBD1 (6 bases). Trimming cost V 3 bases and J 0 bases, with 10 bases left between them. The germline CDR1 and CDR2 sequences are MGHRA and YSYEKL. The CDR3 covers 15 residues. The CDR3 sequence is CASSHPQGSTDTQYF. CDR3 bases: TGCGCCAGCAGCCATCCCCAGGGGAGCACAGATACGCAGTATTTT.

The V call is TRBV7-9, the J call TRBJ2-7; 11 nucleotides agree with TRBD1. Germline V CDR1 and CDR2: SEHNR, FQNEAQ (reference sequence). The CDR3 contains 16 residues. After removal of 4 bases from V and 2 bases from J, the junction contained 7 bases not matched to a gene. The CDR3 sequence is CASSWGGQGAAYEQYF. The CDR3 DNA reads as TGTGCCAGCAGCTGGGGAGGACAGGGGGCGGCCTACGAGCAGTACTTC.

The chain employs TRBV7-9 and TRBJ1-1; tentatively, D is TRBD1 (5 bases). Trimming pared 5 bases from V and 6 bases from J, leaving 19 bases between. Germline values: CDR1 SEHNR, CDR2 FQNEAQ (reference sequence). The CDR3 has 15 amino acids. CDR3 in amino acids: CASSPDIGAGAEAFF. The CDR3, as DNA: TGTGCCAGCAGCCCAGATATCGGGGCCGGGGCTGAAGCTTTCTTT.

V usage is TRBV7-9 and J usage is TRBJ2-7; possible D gene TRBD1, 6 bases. The germline CDR1 and CDR2 sequences are SEHNR and FQNEAQ (reference sequence). This CDR3 region has 17 residues. V was pared by 2 bases and J by 3 bases, with 20 bases between. The CDR3 sequence is CASSLIGGDRSFYEQYF. The DNA of the CDR3 is TGTGCCAGCAGCTTAATTGGGGGCGACCGATCCTTCTACGAGCAGTACTTC.

Concerning this clone itself: This same CDR3 is encoded by further DNA sequences in the sample. V gene TRBV6-1 combines with J gene TRBJ2-3; TRBD2 agrees at 12 bases. Unmatched junction bases numbered 3, after V lost 5 bases and J lost 3 bases. CDR1 and CDR2 (germline): MNHNS, SASEGT. The CDR3 extends over 15 amino acids. The CDR3 loop reads CASSLLAGGTDTQYF. The CDR3 DNA reads as TGTGCCAGCAGTCTACTAGCGGGAGGTACAGATACGCAGTATTTT.